This TCR beta chain derives from a study of blood T cell repertoires in COVID-19. Sequencing used immunoSEQ multiplex PCR; TCRdb keeps in-frame clones, though not all of them. The profile shows about 470,000 clones, roughly 87% of them singletons. The receptor's source is a woman under 30 who had recovered from COVID-19. Sequenced: PBMCs or T cells enriched from blood (not recorded which).

The CDR3: CAWSVLRGSGNTIYF. The CDR3 DNA reads as TGTGCCTGGAGTGTACTCAGAGGGTCTGGAAACACCATATATTTT. The V call is TRBV30, the J call TRBJ1-3; no definite D call. The CDR3 spans 15 residues. Germline CDR1 GTSNPN, CDR2 SVGIG (reference sequence). Trimming stripped 0 bases from V and 1 base from J, with 10 bases between.